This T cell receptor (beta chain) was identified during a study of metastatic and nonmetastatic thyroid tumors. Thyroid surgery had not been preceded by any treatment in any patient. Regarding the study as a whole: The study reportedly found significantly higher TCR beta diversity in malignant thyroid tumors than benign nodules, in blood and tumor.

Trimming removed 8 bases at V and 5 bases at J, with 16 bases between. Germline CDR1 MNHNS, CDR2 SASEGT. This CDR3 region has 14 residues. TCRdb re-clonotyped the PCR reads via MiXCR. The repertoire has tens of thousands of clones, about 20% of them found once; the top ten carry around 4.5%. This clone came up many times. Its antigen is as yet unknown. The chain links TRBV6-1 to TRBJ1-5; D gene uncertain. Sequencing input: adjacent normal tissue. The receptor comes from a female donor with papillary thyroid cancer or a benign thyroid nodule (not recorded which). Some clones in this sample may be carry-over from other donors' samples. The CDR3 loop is CASRDVGNDQPQHF. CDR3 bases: TGTGCCAGCCGCGACGTGGGGAATGATCAGCCCCAGCATTTT.